Below, 25 T cell receptor beta chains from the same sample are listed, as sequenced in a study of blood T cells in healthy people across ages. Combining a sample-barcoded 5' primer with a J-beta primer mix, a second PCR ran for 7 to 11 cycles. Each CDR3 protein is one row after TCRdb ran MiXCR on the 5' RACE reads. The sample has a few hundred thousand distinct CDR3 sequences; 27% are singletons. This sample was shared with a second study, whose subject was T cells of mothers and their children.

The sample consisted of blood. The receptors were sampled from a boy between 2 and 10 years old in good health.

The gene calls are TRBV11-1 and TRBJ2-1; 12 positions agree with TRBD2. Losses at the gene ends were 7 bases for V and 0 bases for J; bases not matched to a gene: 10. The CDR3 sequence is 18 residues long. Germline V CDR1 and CDR2: SGHAT, FQDESV (reference sequence). The CDR3 DNA follows: TGTGCCAGCAACTTGGGGCCTAGCGGGGGGGCCTCCTACAATGAGCAGTTCTTC. Amino acid sequence: CASNLGPSGGASYNEQFF.

The chain uses TRBV6-2 or TRBV6-3 and TRBJ2-7; D remains ambiguous. V gave up 8 bases and J gave up 0 bases, with 5 bases separating them. Germline V gives CDR1 MNHEY, CDR2 SVGEGT. The CDR3 contains 11 residues. DNA of the CDR3: TGTGCCAGCTGCGACTCCTACGAGCAGTACTTC. Its translation: CASCDSYEQYF.

The chain couples TRBV6-5 to TRBJ1-6; D remains ambiguous. CDR3 length: 18 amino acids. Germline CDR1 MNHEY, CDR2 SVGAGI. Trimming cost V 6 bases and J 3 bases, with 21 bases left between them. The CDR3 loop reads CASRSSSASPLYNSPLHF. The DNA of the CDR3 is TGTGCCAGCAGATCTTCGAGTGCCTCGCCTCTCTATAATTCACCCCTCCACTTT.

This chain joins TRBV7-2 and TRBJ2-3, with TRBD2 identical over 7 bases. Germline CDR1 and CDR2: SGHTA and FQGNSA. The J segment lost 6 bases and the V segment lost 5 bases, leaving 11 bases of the junction unmatched. This CDR3 comprises 15 residues. The CDR3 coding sequence is TGTGCCAGCAGCCGTACCGGGACTACAGCGGATACGCAGTATTTT. Encoded protein: CASSRTGTTADTQYF.

This chain connects TRBV20-1 to TRBJ2-7; TRBD1 matches at 8 bases. CDR3 length: 12 residues. V shed 0 bases, J shed 9 bases, and the junction held 4 bases outside the gene matches. In germline, CDR1 is DFQATT, CDR2 SNEGSKA (reference sequence). The DNA for the CDR3 is TGCAGTGCTAGAGAGGGGGGACAGGTGCAGTACTTC. Translated: CSAREGGQVQYF.

On this clonotype itself: A much larger clone differs from this one at a single base, so this may be a read error. This chain joins TRBV6-6 and TRBJ2-5; maybe TRBD1 (6 bases). There are 13 residues in the CDR3. Germline CDR1 reads MNHNY; CDR2 reads SVGAGI (reference sequence). The CDR3 reads CDSSSTQGGTQYF. CDR3 in DNA: TGTGACAGCAGTAGCACACAGGGCGGGACCCAGTACTTC.

The rearrangement links TRBV6-5 to TRBJ2-3; 7 bases map to TRBD1. The germline V gene encodes CDR1 MNHEY and CDR2 SVGAGI. J lost 4 bases, V lost 2 bases, and 3 bases had no gene match. The CDR3 is 14 amino acids. CDR3 region: CASSYGQGADTQYF. The DNA for the CDR3 is TGTGCCAGCAGTTACGGCCAGGGGGCAGATACGCAGTATTTT.

V and J are TRBV7-9 and TRBJ2-1, with D unresolved. The CDR3 contains 13 residues. With 2 bases removed from V and 4 bases from J, the gap between germline ends came to 6 bases. Germline CDR1 and CDR2: SEHNR and FQNEAQ (reference sequence). The CDR3 DNA is TGTGCCAGCAGCTTATTGGATTACAATGAGCAGTTCTTC. Its translation is CASSLLDYNEQFF.

This sequence joins TRBV4-2 and TRBJ2-7; TRBD2 matches at 10 bases. CDR3 size: 13 residues. Per the germline V gene, CDR1 is LGHNA and CDR2 is YNFKEQ. Germline trimming cut 3 bases from V and 9 bases from J; bases unmatched to any gene: 5. CDR3 in amino acids: CASSQDSGRSQYF. The CDR3 nucleotides read TGTGCCAGCAGCCAGGATAGCGGGAGGTCGCAGTACTTC.

The V call is TRBV6-2 or TRBV6-3, the J call TRBJ2-6; perhaps TRBD1 as D (6 bases). Germline assignment: CDR1 MNHEY and CDR2 SVGEGT. The CDR3 consists of 16 residues. The germline V and J ends were trimmed by 6 bases and 1 base, with 13 bases remaining between them. CDR3 in DNA: TGTGCCAGCAGGAACCCACAGGGTTCTGGGGCCAACGTCCTGACTTTC. Translation: CASRNPQGSGANVLTF.

This rearrangement joins TRBV24-1 to TRBJ2-5; 8 bases agree with TRBD1. The J call may be incorrect, as the DNA end agrees better with TRBJ2-1. This CDR3 has 15 residues. In germline, CDR1 is KGHDR, CDR2 SFDVKD. The DNA for the CDR3 is TGTGCCACCAGTGATGCCGGACAGGGCGCGAATGAGCAGTTCTTC. This translates into CATSDAGQGANEQFF.

This sequence joins TRBV19 and TRBJ1-5, with D perhaps TRBD1 (6 bases). The length of the CDR3 is 14 residues. The ends were cut back, 3 bases at V and 4 bases at J, with 10 bases in the middle. Germline loops: CDR1 LNHDA, CDR2 SQIVND (reference sequence). The DNA for the CDR3 is TGTGCCAGTAGTATCCTCGACAGGAATCAGCCCCAGCATTTT. Translation: CASSILDRNQPQHF.

The CDR3 DNA reads as TGTGCCAGCAGCCAAACCAGGGGTCGGGTGACCCAGTACTTC. It codes for CASSQTRGRVTQYF. V is TRBV13 and J is TRBJ2-1; TRBD1 is a possible D gene (6 bases). The J call is doubtful: the DNA matches TRBJ2-5 better. Germline V gene sequence: CDR1 PRHDT, CDR2 FYEKMQ (reference sequence). This CDR3 contains 14 residues.

The chain couples TRBV19 to TRBJ2-4; D perhaps matches TRBD1 (5 bases). Germline V gives CDR1 LNHDA, CDR2 SQIVND (reference sequence). This CDR3 comprises 16 residues. The V and J ends lost 3 bases and 0 bases respectively, with 12 bases between them. The DNA of the CDR3 is TGTGCCAGTAGTATGGACATGCAGTTAGCCAAAAACATTCAGTACTTC. Translating gives CASSMDMQLAKNIQYF.

J is TRBJ2-4 and V is TRBV2; D not resolved. The V and J ends lost 6 bases and 6 bases respectively, with 15 bases between them. Per germline, CDR1 SNHLY and CDR2 FYNNEI. The CDR3 is 14 residues long. CDR3 DNA: TGTGCCAGCAGCCTGCCCGGGCTTGGAAACATTCAGTACTTC. This sequence encodes CASSLPGLGNIQYF.

V and J are TRBV2 and TRBJ2-5; no clear D. Germline CDR1 reads SNHLY; CDR2 reads FYNNEI. Trimming left V 7 bases short and J 3 bases short, with 6 bases between. The CDR3 consists of 11 residues. CDR3: CASTWEETQYF. The CDR3 DNA is TGTGCCAGCACGTGGGAAGAGACCCAGTACTTC.

A single count supports this clonotype. The rearrangement uses TRBV12-3 or TRBV12-4 and TRBJ2-7; the match to TRBD1 covers 9 bases. There are 13 residues in the CDR3. The V and J ends lost 5 bases and 5 bases, in that order; junction bases with no gene match: 4. The CDR3: CASSLRDRDEQYF. CDR3 DNA sequence: TGTGCCAGCAGTCTCCGGGACAGGGACGAGCAGTACTTC.

Only a few counts were recorded for this clonotype. CDR3: CASSVVDTGELFF. The CDR3 coding sequence is TGTGCCAGCAGCGTAGTGGACACCGGGGAGCTGTTTTTT. The chain links TRBV9 to TRBJ2-2, with D hard to call. The germline V gene has CDR1 SGDLS and CDR2 YYNGEE. The V end was cut by 0 bases, the J end by 3 bases, with 3 bases between. The CDR3 extends over 13 amino acids. Using reference TRBV9 and TRBJ2-2 for the parts outside the CDR3, the full variable domain is DSGVTQTPKHLITATGQRVTLRCSPRSGDLSVYWYQQSLDQGLQFLIQYYNGEERAKGNILERFSAQQFPDLHSELNLSSLELGDSALYFCASSVVDTGELFFGEGSRLTVL.

This clonotype was detected a few times. The CDR3: CASSQEAGQYSNQPQHF. CDR3 bases: TGCGCCAGCAGCCAAGAGGCAGGGCAGTATAGCAATCAGCCCCAGCATTTT. This sequence joins TRBV4-3 and TRBJ1-5, with a weak D call TRBD1 (5 bases). Trimming took 0 bases from V and 0 from J, leaving 12 bases between them. Germline-derived CDR1 and CDR2 are LGHNA and YSLEER. The CDR3 runs 17 residues.

The sample holds a few counts of this clonotype. The chain joins TRBV6-2 or TRBV6-3 to TRBJ2-1; no clear D. This CDR3 has 15 amino acids. Germline V gives CDR1 MNHEY, CDR2 SVGEGT. Trimming removed 2 bases from V and 2 bases from J, with 10 bases in between. The CDR3 nucleotides are TGTGCCAGCAGTTACCTTACAATAGCCTACAATGAGCAGTTCTTC. Translated: CASSYLTIAYNEQFF.

The table lists this clonotype with a few counts. The genes are TRBV20-1 and TRBJ1-3; the D is unclear. There are 19 residues in the CDR3. Germline V gives CDR1 DFQATT, CDR2 SNEGSKA (reference sequence). V shed 0 bases and J shed 0 bases, with 21 bases lying between them. The CDR3 coding sequence is TGCAGTGCTAGAGATCCGTCTTGGCTGGAGGGTCACTCTGGAAACACCATATATTTT. It is translated as CSARDPSWLEGHSGNTIYF.

A few counts support this clonotype. The chain links TRBV27 to TRBJ2-4; perhaps TRBD2 as D (5 bases). Germline-derived CDR1 and CDR2 are MNHEY and SMNVEV (reference sequence). The V gene lost 0 bases and the J gene lost 10 bases, with 10 bases spanning the gap. This CDR3 has 13 residues. The CDR3 spells CASSLSGVGIQYF. The CDR3, as DNA: TGTGCCAGCAGTTTATCGGGAGTTGGTATTCAGTACTTC.

This clonotype appeared a few times. The chain combines TRBV6-6 with TRBJ2-5, with D tentatively TRBD1 or TRBD2 (5 bases each). Germline-derived CDR1 and CDR2 are MNHNY and SVGAGI (reference sequence). Trimming removed 6 bases from V and 5 bases from J, with 16 bases in between. The CDR3 is made up of 14 amino acids. DNA of the CDR3: TGTGCCAGCAGCCTCAGGGTAGGGGACGAGACCCAGTACTTC. Protein product: CASSLRVGDETQYF.

CDR3 loop: CSAAGAYGTEAFF. Here the CDR3 DNA reads TGCAGTGCCGCGGGGGCTTACGGCACTGAAGCTTTCTTT. The V and J genes are TRBV20-1 and TRBJ1-1, with D possibly being TRBD1 (6 bases). The germline V gene has CDR1 DFQATT and CDR2 SNEGSKA (reference sequence). Trimming took 6 bases from V and 4 from J, leaving 15 bases between them. The CDR3 length is 13 residues.

CDR3 amino acids: CASSQDWRERGGELFF. CDR3 DNA sequence: TGTGCCAGCAGCCAAGATTGGAGGGAAAGGGGCGGGGAGCTGTTTTTT. The chain joins TRBV4-2 to TRBJ2-2, with TRBD2 as a possible D gene (6 bases). The CDR3 is 16 amino acids. With 0 bases removed from V and 7 bases from J, the gap between germline ends came to 15 bases. From germline, CDR1 is LGHNA and CDR2 YNFKEQ.